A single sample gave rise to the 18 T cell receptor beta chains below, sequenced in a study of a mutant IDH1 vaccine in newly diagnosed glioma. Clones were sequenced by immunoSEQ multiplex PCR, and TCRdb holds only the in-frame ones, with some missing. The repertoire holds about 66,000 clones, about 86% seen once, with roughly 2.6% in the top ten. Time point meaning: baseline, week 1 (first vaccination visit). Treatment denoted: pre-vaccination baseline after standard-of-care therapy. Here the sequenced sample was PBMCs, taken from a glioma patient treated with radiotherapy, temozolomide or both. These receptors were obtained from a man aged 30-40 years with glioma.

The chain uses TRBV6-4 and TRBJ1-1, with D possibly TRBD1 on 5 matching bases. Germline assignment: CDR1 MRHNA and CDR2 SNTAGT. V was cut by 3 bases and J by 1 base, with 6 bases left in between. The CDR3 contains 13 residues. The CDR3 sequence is CASSETENTEAFF. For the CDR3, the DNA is TGTGCCAGCAGTGAGACAGAGAACACTGAAGCTTTCTTT.

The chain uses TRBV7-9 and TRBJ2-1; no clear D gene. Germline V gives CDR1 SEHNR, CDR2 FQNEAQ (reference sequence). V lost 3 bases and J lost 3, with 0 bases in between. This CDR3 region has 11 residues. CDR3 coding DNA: TGTGCCAGCAGCTTCTACAATGAGCAGTTCTTC. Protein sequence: CASSFYNEQFF.

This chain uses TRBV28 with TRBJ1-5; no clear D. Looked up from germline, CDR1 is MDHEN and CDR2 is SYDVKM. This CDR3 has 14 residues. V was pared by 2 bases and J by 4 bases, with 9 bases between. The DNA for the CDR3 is TGTGCCAGCAGTTTAATAGTCTTAAATCAGCCCCAGCATTTT. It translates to CASSLIVLNQPQHF.

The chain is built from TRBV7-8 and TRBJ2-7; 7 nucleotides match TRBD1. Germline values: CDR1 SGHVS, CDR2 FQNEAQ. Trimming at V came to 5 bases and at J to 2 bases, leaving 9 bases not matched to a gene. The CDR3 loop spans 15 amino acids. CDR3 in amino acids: CASSPGQVGTYEQYF. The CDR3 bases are TGTGCCAGCAGCCCAGGACAGGTGGGAACCTACGAGCAGTACTTC.

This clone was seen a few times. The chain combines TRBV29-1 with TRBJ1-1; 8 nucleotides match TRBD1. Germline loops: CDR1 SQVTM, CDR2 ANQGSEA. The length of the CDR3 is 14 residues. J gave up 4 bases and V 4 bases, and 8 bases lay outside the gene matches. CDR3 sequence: CSVVTGTGPTEAFF. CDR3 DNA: TGCAGCGTTGTGACCGGGACAGGCCCCACTGAAGCTTTCTTT.

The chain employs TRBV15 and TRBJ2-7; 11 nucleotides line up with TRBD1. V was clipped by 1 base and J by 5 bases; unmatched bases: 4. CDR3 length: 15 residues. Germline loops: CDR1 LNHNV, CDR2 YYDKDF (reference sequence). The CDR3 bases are TGTGCCACCAGCAGAGGAGGACAGGGGGCCGACGAGCAGTACTTC. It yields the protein CATSRGGQGADEQYF.

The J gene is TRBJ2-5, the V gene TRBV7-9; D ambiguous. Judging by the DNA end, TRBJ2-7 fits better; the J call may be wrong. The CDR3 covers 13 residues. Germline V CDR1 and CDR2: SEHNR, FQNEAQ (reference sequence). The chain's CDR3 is CASSLAVNYEQYF. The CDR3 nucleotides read TGTGCCAGCAGCTTAGCCGTCAACTACGAGCAGTACTTC.

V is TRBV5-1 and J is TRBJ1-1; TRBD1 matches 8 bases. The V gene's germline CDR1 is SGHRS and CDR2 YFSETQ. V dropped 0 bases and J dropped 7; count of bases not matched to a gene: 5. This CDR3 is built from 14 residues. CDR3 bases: TGCGCCAGCAGCTTGGGGGGTGACAGGGGTGAAGCTTTCTTT. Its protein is CASSLGGDRGEAFF.

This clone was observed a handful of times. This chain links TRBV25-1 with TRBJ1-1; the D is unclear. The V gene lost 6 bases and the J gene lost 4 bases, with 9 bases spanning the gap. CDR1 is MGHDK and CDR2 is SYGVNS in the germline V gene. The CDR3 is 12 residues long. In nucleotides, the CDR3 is TGTGCCAGCAGGGATGATATCACTGAAGCTTTCTTT. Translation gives CASRDDITEAFF.

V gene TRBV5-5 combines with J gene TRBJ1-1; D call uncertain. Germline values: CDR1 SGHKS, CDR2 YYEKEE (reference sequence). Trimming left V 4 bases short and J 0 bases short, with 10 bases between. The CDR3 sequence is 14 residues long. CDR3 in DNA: TGTGCCAGCAGCCCCTACAATATGAACACTGAAGCTTTCTTT. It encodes CASSPYNMNTEAFF.

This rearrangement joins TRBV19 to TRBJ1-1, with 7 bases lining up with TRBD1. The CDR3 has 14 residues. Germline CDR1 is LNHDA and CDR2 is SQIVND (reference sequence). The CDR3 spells CASLRMTGLAEAFF. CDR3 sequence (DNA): TGTGCTTCTCTGCGGATGACAGGGCTCGCTGAAGCTTTCTTT.

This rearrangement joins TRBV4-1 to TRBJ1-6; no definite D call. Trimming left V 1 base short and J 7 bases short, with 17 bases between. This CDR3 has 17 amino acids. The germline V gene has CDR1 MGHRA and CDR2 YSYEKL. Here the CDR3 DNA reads TGCGCCAGCAGCCAAGGGAGGGCCCTAGCCTTAAATTCACCCCTCCACTTT. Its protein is CASSQGRALALNSPLHF.

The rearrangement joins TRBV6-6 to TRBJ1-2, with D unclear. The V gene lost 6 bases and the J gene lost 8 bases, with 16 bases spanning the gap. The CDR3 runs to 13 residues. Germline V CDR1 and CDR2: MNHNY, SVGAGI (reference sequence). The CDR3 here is CASSFYLGAGYTF. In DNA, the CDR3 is TGTGCCAGCAGCTTTTATCTGGGCGCGGGCTACACCTTC.

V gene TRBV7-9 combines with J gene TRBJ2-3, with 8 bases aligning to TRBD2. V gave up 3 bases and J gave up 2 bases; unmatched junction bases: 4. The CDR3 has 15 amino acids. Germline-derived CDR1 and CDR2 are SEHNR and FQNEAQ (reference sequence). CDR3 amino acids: CASSFFGGDTDTQYF. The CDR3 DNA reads TGTGCCAGCAGCTTTTTCGGGGGGGACACAGATACGCAGTATTTT.

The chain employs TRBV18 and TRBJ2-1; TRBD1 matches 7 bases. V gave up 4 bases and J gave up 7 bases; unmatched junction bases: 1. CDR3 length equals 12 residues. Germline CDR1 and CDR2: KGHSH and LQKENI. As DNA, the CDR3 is TGTGCCAGCTCACAGGACAGGAATGAGCAGTTCTTC. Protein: CASSQDRNEQFF.

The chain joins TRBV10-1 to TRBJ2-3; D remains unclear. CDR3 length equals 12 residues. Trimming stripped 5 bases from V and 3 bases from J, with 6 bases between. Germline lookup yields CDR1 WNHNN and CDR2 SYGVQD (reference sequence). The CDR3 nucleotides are TGCGCCAGCAGTTTAGATACAGATACGCAGTATTTT. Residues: CASSLDTDTQYF.

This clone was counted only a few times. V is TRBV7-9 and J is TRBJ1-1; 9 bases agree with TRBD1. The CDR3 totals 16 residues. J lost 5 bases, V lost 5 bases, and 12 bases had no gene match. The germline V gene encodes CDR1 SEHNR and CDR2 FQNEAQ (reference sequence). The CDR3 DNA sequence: TGTGCCAGCAGCCACCCGGGACAGGGACCCGGGACTGAAGCTTTCTTT. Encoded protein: CASSHPGQGPGTEAFF.

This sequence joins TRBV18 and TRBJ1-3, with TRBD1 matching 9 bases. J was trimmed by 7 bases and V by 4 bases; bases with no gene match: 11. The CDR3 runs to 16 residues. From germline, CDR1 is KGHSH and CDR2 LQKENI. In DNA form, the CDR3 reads TGTGCCAGCTCACTCACGGGACAGGGTTTATGGAACACCATATATTTT. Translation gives CASSLTGQGLWNTIYF.